These 28 T cell receptor beta chains were sequenced from one sample in a study of cytomegalovirus exposure and HLA in healthy donors. The PCR made use of 60 Vbeta and 13 Jbeta primers. This table comes from immunoSEQ multiplex PCR, and its TCRdb copy is limited to in-frame clones, with some not included. The sample yields 150,000 to 200,000 clones, of which the top ten take up under 6.5%. The sample consisted of PBMCs. The receptor source for this set is a man younger than 40 in good health and CMV-seronegative.

The V gene is TRBV11-3, the J gene TRBJ1-1; the D gene is possibly TRBD1 (6 bases). CDR1 SGHNT and CDR2 YENEEA come from the germline V gene. This CDR3 region has 15 residues. The V end lost 3 bases, the J end lost 1 base, and 12 bases lay between the germline ends. CDR3 DNA sequence: TGTGCCAGCAGCTTGGACAGACCCCGGAACACTGAAGCTTTCTTT. Translating it yields CASSLDRPRNTEAFF.

The V gene is TRBV20-1, the J gene TRBJ1-1; unclear D gene. The V gene's germline CDR1 is DFQATT and CDR2 SNEGSKA (reference sequence). The CDR3 is made up of 10 amino acids. V gave up 7 bases and J gave up 5 bases, with 8 bases separating them. This CDR3 is CSVGWTEAFF. The CDR3 DNA follows: TGCAGTGTCGGGTGGACTGAAGCTTTCTTT.

The chain couples TRBV19 to TRBJ2-1; 10 positions agree with TRBD1. The CDR3 consists of 15 residues. CDR1 is LNHDA and CDR2 is SQIVND in the germline V gene (reference sequence). V lost 6 bases, J lost 9 bases, and 11 bases stayed unmatched. CDR3 region: CASSRDRGLRSEQFF. The DNA for the CDR3 is TGTGCCAGTAGCCGGGACAGGGGATTGCGTAGTGAGCAGTTCTTC.

The V gene is TRBV6-5, the J gene TRBJ1-1; TRBD1 matches 7 bases. The CDR3 contains 14 residues. Germline CDR1 MNHEY, CDR2 SVGAGI. V lost 0 bases and J lost 4; bases outside the gene matches: 2. This chain's CDR3 is CASSYSAGGTEAFF. For the CDR3, the DNA is TGTGCCAGCAGTTACTCGGCAGGGGGCACTGAAGCTTTCTTT.

The chain recombines TRBV4-1 with TRBJ2-3, with TRBD1 matching over 7 bases. The CDR3 is 17 residues long. V lost 0 bases to trimming and J lost 0 bases; unmatched junction nucleotides: 6. The V gene's germline CDR1 is MGHRA and CDR2 YSYEKL. The CDR3 here is CASSQDPGQTSTDTQYF. DNA of the CDR3: TGCGCCAGCAGCCAAGACCCGGGACAGACTAGCACAGATACGCAGTATTTT.

V is TRBV19 and J is TRBJ2-1; TRBD2 agrees at 9 bases. CDR3 length equals 17 residues. V gave up 5 bases and J gave up 3 bases; unmatched junction bases: 11. CDR1 is LNHDA, CDR2 SQIVND, per germline (reference sequence). The CDR3 DNA reads as TGTGCCAGTAGTCCACCCCATAGCGGGAGACGCTACAATGAGCAGTTCTTC. Its protein product is CASSPPHSGRRYNEQFF. The complete variable domain, with remaining parts taken from reference TRBV19 and TRBJ2-1, reads DGGITQSPKYLFRKEGQNVTLSCEQNLNHDAMYWYRQDPGQGLRLIYYSQIVNDFQKGDIAEGYSVSREKKESFPLTVTSAQKNPTAFYLCASSPPHSGRRYNEQFFGPGTRLTVL.

This rearrangement joins TRBV18 to TRBJ2-5, with a weak D call TRBD1 (6 bases). The J call could be wrong; TRBJ2-7 is a better fit for the DNA end. Germline V CDR1 and CDR2: KGHSH, LQKENI. This CDR3 is 14 amino acids long. The CDR3 nucleotides are TGTGCCAGCTCACCGTGGACAGACTCCTACGAGCAGTACTTC. Translation: CASSPWTDSYEQYF.

The chain joins TRBV11-2 to TRBJ2-5; TRBD2 matches 10 bases. The CDR3 runs 17 residues. CDR1 is SGHAT, CDR2 FQNNGV, per germline. Losses at the gene ends were 1 base for V and 3 bases for J; bases not matched to a gene: 8. CDR3 protein: CASSLGPTSGMKETQYF. CDR3 coding DNA: TGTGCCAGCAGCTTAGGGCCTACTAGCGGGATGAAAGAGACCCAGTACTTC.

This rearrangement joins TRBV11-2 to TRBJ1-3; 7 nucleotides match TRBD1. This CDR3 contains 16 residues. V lost 5 bases and J lost 0; bases outside the gene matches: 7. Germline V gene lookup returns CDR1 SGHAT and CDR2 FQNNGV. Written as DNA, the CDR3 is TGTGCCAGCAGCCCTTGGACAGGAAGCTCTGGAAACACCATATATTTT. Translated: CASSPWTGSSGNTIYF.

The chain couples TRBV19 to TRBJ1-5; D gene uncertain. Trimming shortened V by 10 bases and J by 0 bases, and 16 bases separated the two germline ends. Germline V CDR1 and CDR2: LNHDA, SQIVND (reference sequence). The CDR3 sequence is 15 residues long. The chain's CDR3 is CATTNLANSNQPQHF. CDR3 DNA sequence: TGTGCCACCACTAATCTGGCAAATAGCAATCAGCCCCAGCATTTT.

The rearrangement joins TRBV7-2 to TRBJ1-5; D is undetermined. The CDR3 covers 15 residues. The germline gives CDR1 SGHTA, CDR2 FQGNSA. With 5 bases removed from V and 0 bases from J, the gap between germline ends came to 11 bases. DNA for the CDR3: TGTGCCAGCAGCGAAGCCTCGGGTAGCAATCAGCCCCAGCATTTT. Its protein is CASSEASGSNQPQHF.

The V call is TRBV29-1, the J call TRBJ1-2; TRBD1 might be the D (6 bases). Germline V gene sequence: CDR1 SQVTM, CDR2 ANQGSEA. The CDR3 covers 14 residues. With 4 bases removed from V and 4 bases from J, the gap between germline ends came to 16 bases. The CDR3 here is CSVGAAQGAYGYTF. For the CDR3, the DNA is TGCAGCGTTGGGGCCGCACAGGGAGCCTATGGCTACACCTTC.

The genes are TRBV7-9 and TRBJ2-7; D possibly corresponds to TRBD1 (6 bases). The ends were cut back, 6 bases at V and 0 bases at J, with 18 bases in the middle. This CDR3 contains 16 residues. Germline V gene sequence: CDR1 SEHNR, CDR2 FQNEAQ (reference sequence). CDR3 DNA: TGTGCCAGCAGTGAGCGACAGGCGACGAACTCCTACGAGCAGTACTTC. Protein product: CASSERQATNSYEQYF.

J is TRBJ1-6 and V is TRBV7-2; 8 bases align to TRBD1. V lost 4 bases to trimming and J lost 9 bases; unmatched junction nucleotides: 5. Germline V gene data show CDR1 as SGHTA and CDR2 as FQGNSA. This CDR3 has 14 amino acids. This CDR3 reads CASSSGQGSSPLHF. For the CDR3, the DNA is TGTGCCAGCAGCTCCGGACAGGGATCTTCACCCCTCCACTTT.

The chain links TRBV19 to TRBJ2-2; TRBD2 aligns across 9 bases. CDR1 is LNHDA, CDR2 SQIVND, per germline (reference sequence). This CDR3 is built from 13 residues. V gave up 6 bases and J gave up 6 bases; unmatched junction bases: 2. CDR3 in DNA: TGTGCCAGTAGAGTAGCGGGAGCCGGGGAGCTGTTTTTT. It specifies CASRVAGAGELFF.

The V call is TRBV5-8, the J call TRBJ2-5, with TRBD1 identical over 11 bases. The CDR3 is made up of 16 amino acids. The junction had 8 bases not matched to a gene; V was cut back by 4 bases and J by 3 bases. In germline, CDR1 is SGHTS, CDR2 YDEGEE. The CDR3 region is CASSPGDRGKEETQYF. CDR3 bases: TGTGCCAGCAGCCCGGGGGACAGGGGGAAGGAAGAGACCCAGTACTTC.

The gene calls are TRBV7-9 and TRBJ2-2, with TRBD2 as a possible D gene (5 bases). In germline, CDR1 is SEHNR, CDR2 FQNEAQ (reference sequence). V was trimmed by 5 bases and J by 3 bases, leaving 13 bases between them. The CDR3 totals 15 residues. Here the CDR3 reads CASSRLGADTGELFF. DNA of the CDR3: TGTGCCAGCAGCCGCCTCGGAGCGGACACCGGGGAGCTGTTTTTT.

The rearrangement joins TRBV2 to TRBJ1-1; D is unclear. CDR1 and CDR2 from the germline V gene are SNHLY and FYNNEI. V dropped 7 bases and J dropped 0 bases, with 12 bases sitting between them. The CDR3 has 14 amino acids. The DNA of the CDR3 is TGTGCCAGCATTAAGAGGGAAATGAACACTGAAGCTTTCTTT. Translated: CASIKREMNTEAFF.

This sequence joins TRBV10-3 and TRBJ2-3; D gene unclear. The V gene's germline CDR1 is ENHRY and CDR2 SYGVKD. V was shortened by 11 bases and J by 2 bases, with 17 bases between the two germline ends. The CDR3 is 14 residues long. The CDR3 is CACKEPLYTDTQYF. Here the CDR3 DNA reads TGTGCCTGCAAGGAGCCACTTTACACAGATACGCAGTATTTT.

V is TRBV7-9 and J is TRBJ2-3; perhaps TRBD2 as D (5 bases). The CDR3 runs to 12 residues. Per germline, CDR1 SEHNR and CDR2 FQNEAQ (reference sequence). Trimming took 5 bases from V and 2 from J, leaving 5 bases between them. In DNA, the CDR3 is TGTGCCAGCAGCCGGGACACAGATACGCAGTATTTT. Residues: CASSRDTDTQYF.

This rearrangement joins TRBV29-1 to TRBJ2-7; 7 nucleotides line up with TRBD2. Germline V gene data show CDR1 as SQVTM and CDR2 as ANQGSEA. This CDR3 comprises 15 residues. Germline trimming cut 0 bases from V and 2 bases from J; bases unmatched to any gene: 7. DNA for the CDR3: TGCAGCGTTGAAGAAGAGGCTAGCGGCACCTACGAGCAGTACTTC. It encodes CSVEEEASGTYEQYF.

The chain employs TRBV4-2 and TRBJ2-4; 7 positions agree with TRBD1. CDR3 length equals 16 residues. V gave up 0 bases and J gave up 7 bases; unmatched junction bases: 9. CDR1 is LGHNA and CDR2 is YNFKEQ in the germline V gene. The CDR3 loop is CASSQDRQGYWNIQYF. The CDR3 nucleotides read TGTGCCAGCAGCCAAGATAGACAGGGTTATTGGAACATTCAGTACTTC.

The V gene is TRBV5-1, the J gene TRBJ2-2; 7 nucleotides agree with TRBD1. V dropped 3 bases and J dropped 4; count of bases not matched to a gene: 18. From germline, CDR1 is SGHRS and CDR2 YFSETQ. This CDR3 is 19 amino acids long. CDR3 sequence reads: CASSSINLRDRPITGELFF. The CDR3 bases are TGCGCCAGCAGCTCTATTAACCTCCGGGACAGACCTATCACCGGGGAGCTGTTTTTT.

The rearrangement joins TRBV5-1 to TRBJ2-7; the match to TRBD1 covers 8 bases. Trimming cost V 1 base and J 2 bases; bases outside gene matches: 8. Germline V gives CDR1 SGHRS, CDR2 YFSETQ. The CDR3 is made up of 16 amino acids. CDR3 bases: TGCGCCAGCAGCTTGTTTCGGGACAGGCTTACCTACGAGCAGTACTTC. This codes for CASSLFRDRLTYEQYF.

The chain is built from TRBV2 and TRBJ2-1, with D perhaps TRBD2 (6 bases). CDR1 SNHLY and CDR2 FYNNEI come from the germline V gene. The CDR3 spans 13 residues. V was shortened by 9 bases and J by 5 bases, with 14 bases between the two germline ends. The CDR3, as DNA: TGTGCCAGAGGGACTGGGGGAGACAATGAGCAGTTCTTC. Its translation is CARGTGGDNEQFF.

V is TRBV10-1 and J is TRBJ2-2; D might be TRBD1 (5 bases). This CDR3 comprises 16 residues. Trimming removed 2 bases at V and 2 bases at J, with 12 bases between. Germline V CDR1 and CDR2: WNHNN, SYGVQD (reference sequence). The CDR3 reads CASSEGKGVNTGELFF. In DNA form, the CDR3 reads TGCGCCAGCAGTGAGGGTAAAGGGGTCAACACCGGGGAGCTGTTTTTT.

The chain is built from TRBV11-2 and TRBJ1-1, with unresolved D. This CDR3 region has 14 residues. CDR1 and CDR2 from the germline V gene are SGHAT and FQNNGV. Trimming cost V 0 bases and J 1 base, with 6 bases left between them. The CDR3 DNA reads as TGTGCCAGCAGCTTAGATGGCAGGAACACTGAAGCTTTCTTT. Protein sequence: CASSLDGRNTEAFF.

The genes are TRBV11-3 and TRBJ2-7; D may be TRBD1 (6 bases). V was pared by 5 bases and J by 4 bases, with 18 bases between. The germline gives CDR1 SGHNT, CDR2 YENEEA. The CDR3 spans 15 residues. The chain's CDR3 is CASSLWAGERYEQYF. In DNA, the CDR3 is TGTGCCAGCAGCCTATGGGCAGGGGAGAGGTACGAGCAGTACTTC. Combining the CDR3 with reference TRBV11-3 and TRBJ2-7 gives the whole variable domain EAGVVQSPRYKIIEKKQPVAFWCNPISGHNTLYWYLQNLGQGPELLIRYENEEAVDDSQLPKDRFSAERLKGVDSTLKIQPAELGDSAVYLCASSLWAGERYEQYFGPGTRLTVT.